The sequence of this T cell receptor beta chain was determined in a study of blood T cells in healthy people across ages. A J-beta primer mix and a sample-barcoded 5' primer were used in a second PCR of roughly 7 to 12 cycles. TCRdb reprocessed the 5' RACE reads with MiXCR, giving one entry per CDR3 protein. The sample yields about 800,000 distinct CDR3 sequences, just under 25% seen once. This clonotype was seen more than once but under ten times. This same sample was also taken into another study, of T cells of mothers and their children.

Sequencing was performed on blood. The sequence came from a boy aged 5-17 years in good health.

The CDR3 region has the DNA TGTGCCAGCAGCACCTGGGGCTCTGAAGCTTTCTTT. It encodes CASSTWGSEAFF. The chain links TRBV9 to TRBJ1-1; a possible D gene is TRBD1 (5 bases). The germline gives CDR1 SGDLS, CDR2 YYNGEE. This CDR3 comprises 12 residues. V gave up 4 bases and J gave up 6 bases, with 10 bases separating them.